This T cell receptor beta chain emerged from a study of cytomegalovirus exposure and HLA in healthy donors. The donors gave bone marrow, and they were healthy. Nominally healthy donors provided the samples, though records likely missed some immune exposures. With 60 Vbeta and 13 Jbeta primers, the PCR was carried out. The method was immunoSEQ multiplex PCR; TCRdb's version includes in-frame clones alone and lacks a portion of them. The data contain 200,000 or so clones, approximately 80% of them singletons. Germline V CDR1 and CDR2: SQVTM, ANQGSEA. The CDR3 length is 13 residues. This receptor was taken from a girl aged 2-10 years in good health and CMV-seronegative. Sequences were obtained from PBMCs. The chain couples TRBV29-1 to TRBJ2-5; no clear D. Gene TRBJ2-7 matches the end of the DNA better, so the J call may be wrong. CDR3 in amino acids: CSVEYTDTYEQYF. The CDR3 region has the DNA TGCAGCGTGGAGTACACGGATACCTACGAGCAGTACTTC.